The 10 T cell receptor beta chains listed next were all sequenced from one sample in a study of OX40 agonist ivuxolimab in advanced cancers. The method was immunoSEQ multiplex PCR; TCRdb's version includes in-frame clones alone and lacks a portion of them. The table has over 70,000 clones, under 95% seen once. Specimen: CD4+ or CD8+ T cells sorted from blood, collected in a trial of the OX40 agonist ivuxolimab. The receptors stem from an adult with an advanced solid tumor such as melanoma, head and neck, liver or kidney cancer.

This clone has only one observation. This chain joins TRBV7-8 and TRBJ1-3, with D uncertain. V dropped 6 bases and J dropped 3 bases, with 9 bases sitting between them. Germline V gives CDR1 SGHVS, CDR2 FQNEAQ. The CDR3 runs to 13 residues. The CDR3 loop reads CASRPDNGNTIYF. The CDR3 DNA sequence: TGTGCCAGCAGGCCAGACAATGGAAACACCATATATTTT.

The chain carries TRBV14 and TRBJ1-1; D gene ambiguous. The V and J ends lost 1 base and 7 bases respectively, with 16 bases between them. Germline values: CDR1 SGHDN, CDR2 FVKESK. This CDR3 region has 15 residues. CDR3 protein: CASSQGWGSGNEAFF. CDR3 sequence (DNA): TGTGCCAGCAGCCAAGGATGGGGATCCGGTAATGAAGCTTTCTTT.

The CDR3 bases are TGTGCCAGCAGCTTTTGGACGGCAGATACGCAGTATTTT. It translates to CASSFWTADTQYF. The J gene is TRBJ2-3, the V gene TRBV7-2, with D hard to call. Germline CDR1 is SGHTA and CDR2 is FQGNSA. This CDR3 has 13 amino acids. V lost 3 bases and J 4 bases, leaving 8 bases between the germline ends.

This clone was detected a few times. This chain joins TRBV30 and TRBJ2-2; 9 bases line up with TRBD2. Trimming cost V 1 base and J 3 bases; bases outside gene matches: 6. The germline V gene encodes CDR1 GTSNPN and CDR2 SVGIG (reference sequence). CDR3 size: 16 residues. DNA of the CDR3: TGTGCCTGGAGTGAACAGACTAGCGGACACACCGGGGAGCTGTTTTTT. It codes for CAWSEQTSGHTGELFF.

This sequence joins TRBV10-3 and TRBJ2-1; 16 bases match TRBD2. The junction had 5 bases not matched to a gene; V was cut back by 10 bases and J by 5 bases. From germline, CDR1 is ENHRY and CDR2 SYGVKD. This CDR3 is 15 amino acids long. The CDR3 DNA is TGTGCCACCGGGACTAGCGGGAGGGCAAACAATGAGCAGTTCTTC. This encodes CATGTSGRANNEQFF.

This clone was found once. This chain connects TRBV6-6 to TRBJ2-3, with 13 bases aligning to TRBD2. From germline, CDR1 is MNHNY and CDR2 SVGAGI (reference sequence). The CDR3 sequence is 16 residues long. V lost 0 bases, J lost 5 bases, and 2 bases stayed unmatched. Written as DNA, the CDR3 is TGTGCCAGCAGTTACTCGGGACTAGCGGGACAAGATACGCAGTATTTT. Translated, it gives CASSYSGLAGQDTQYF.

This chain links TRBV6-5 with TRBJ1-1; TRBD1 might be the D (5 bases). The V end was cut by 7 bases, the J end by 2 bases, with 8 bases between. The CDR3 loop spans 12 amino acids. CDR1 and CDR2 from the germline V gene are MNHEY and SVGAGI. The CDR3 DNA sequence: TGTGCCAGCACCGACAGAAACACTGAAGCTTTCTTT. It is translated as CASTDRNTEAFF.

This clone was counted once. The chain links TRBV2 to TRBJ2-7, with TRBD2 identical over 7 bases. The CDR3 has 13 amino acids. Germline lookup yields CDR1 SNHLY and CDR2 FYNNEI. Trimming at V came to 4 bases and at J to 8 bases, leaving 8 bases not matched to a gene. DNA for the CDR3: TGTGCCAGCAGTGGAGCGGGGCAACGACAGCAGTACTTC. Its translation is CASSGAGQRQQYF.

This clone was observed a few times. CDR3 amino acids: CASSLKRGSPAPYEQYF. The CDR3 region has the DNA TGTGCCAGCAGCTTAAAAAGAGGCTCCCCGGCCCCCTACGAGCAGTACTTC. The V gene is TRBV7-2, the J gene TRBJ2-7; D is undetermined. This CDR3 spans 17 amino acids. V gave up 2 bases and J gave up 2 bases, with 19 bases separating them. Germline values: CDR1 SGHTA, CDR2 FQGNSA.

This chain links TRBV5-1 with TRBJ2-3; D is unresolved. Germline-derived CDR1 and CDR2 are SGHRS and YFSETQ. Deletions cut 4 bases from V and 1 base from J, with 7 bases between. The CDR3 loop spans 13 amino acids. The DNA of the CDR3 is TGCGCCAGCAGCGTGGGTGGCACAGATACGCAGTATTTT. It is translated as CASSVGGTDTQYF.